The clone carrying this T cell receptor (beta chain) appeared a few times. The antigen is not known. This entry is derived from a study of blood T cells in healthy people across ages. Peripheral blood samples of around 11 milliliters were drawn from each donor. Total RNA was extracted at no less than 5 micrograms per sample. Germline assignment: CDR1 LGHNA and CDR2 YSLEER. CDR3 size: 15 residues. The ends lost 2 bases at V and 5 bases at J; junction bases unmatched: 7. Points from the study as a whole: Age showed a roughly linear inverse relationship with TCR beta diversity per million T cells. Fewer expanded clones and more diversity marked long-lived versus aged donors.

Sample-barcoded 5' priming and a J-beta primer mix drove a second PCR of about 6 to 12 cycles. One entry per CDR3 protein results from TCRdb running MiXCR on the 5' RACE reads. The sample has roughly 700,000 distinct CDR3 sequences, roughly 49% seen once; the top ten hold around 32%. The chain has TRBV4-3 and TRBJ2-3; 7 nucleotides line up with TRBD1. The sample was blood. This sequence originates from a woman aged 60-75 years in good health. This CDR3 reads CASSQKTGILDTQYF. The CDR3 region has the DNA TGCGCCAGCAGCCAAAAGACAGGGATCCTAGATACGCAGTATTTT.